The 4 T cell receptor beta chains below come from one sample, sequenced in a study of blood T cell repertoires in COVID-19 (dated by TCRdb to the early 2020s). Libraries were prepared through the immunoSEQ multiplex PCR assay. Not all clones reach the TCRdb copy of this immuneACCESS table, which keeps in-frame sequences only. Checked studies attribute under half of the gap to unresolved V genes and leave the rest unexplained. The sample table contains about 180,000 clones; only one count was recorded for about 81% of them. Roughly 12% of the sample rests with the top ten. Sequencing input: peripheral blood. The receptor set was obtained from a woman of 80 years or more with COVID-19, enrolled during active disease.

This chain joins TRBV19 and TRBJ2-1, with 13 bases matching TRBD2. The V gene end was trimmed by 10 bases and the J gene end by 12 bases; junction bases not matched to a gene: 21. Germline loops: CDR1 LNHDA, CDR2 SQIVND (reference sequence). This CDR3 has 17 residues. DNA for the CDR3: TGTGCCACCTCGGGACGGACTTGGACTAGCGGGGGCGGGGGGCAGTTCTTC. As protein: CATSGRTWTSGGGGQFF.

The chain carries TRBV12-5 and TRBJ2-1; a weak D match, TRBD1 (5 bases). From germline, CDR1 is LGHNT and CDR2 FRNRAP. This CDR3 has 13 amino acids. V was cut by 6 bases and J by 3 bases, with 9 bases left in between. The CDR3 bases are TGTGCTAGTGGCTCGGACATCTACAATGAGCAGTTCTTC. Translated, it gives CASGSDIYNEQFF.

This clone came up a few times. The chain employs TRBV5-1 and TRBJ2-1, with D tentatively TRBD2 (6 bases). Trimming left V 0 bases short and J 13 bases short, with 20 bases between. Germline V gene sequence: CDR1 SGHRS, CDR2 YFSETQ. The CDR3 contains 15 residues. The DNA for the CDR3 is TGCGCCAGCAGCTTGGACGGGACCGCGGCGGGAAGACAGTTCTTC. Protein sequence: CASSLDGTAAGRQFF.

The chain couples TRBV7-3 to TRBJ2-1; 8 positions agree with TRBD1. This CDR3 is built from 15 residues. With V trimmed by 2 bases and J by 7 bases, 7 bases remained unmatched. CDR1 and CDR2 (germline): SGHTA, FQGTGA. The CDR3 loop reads CASSLGQGGRNEQFF. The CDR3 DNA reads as TGTGCCAGCAGCTTAGGACAGGGAGGTAGGAATGAGCAGTTCTTC.